The clone carrying this TCR beta chain was seen once. Its target is not known. The data stem from a study of cytomegalovirus exposure and HLA in healthy donors. Overall study context: From donors who were HLA-typed, an early data release held 80 million to 85 million unique TCRs. Study observations and caveats: Reports showed the classifier diagnosing cytomegalovirus status with high specificity and sensitivity. TCR beta sequences reportedly predicted most subjects' HLA-A and HLA-B alleles accurately. Several of the most significant clusters appeared linked to common viral pathogens, based on a later analysis.

In the PCR, 60 Vbeta and 13 Jbeta primers were used. Assay: immunoSEQ multiplex PCR; the TCRdb copy retains only in-frame clones and omits some. The data contain 110,000 to 150,000 clones, about three quarters of them singletons. The CDR3 has 13 amino acids. Germline V gene lookup returns CDR1 GTSNPN and CDR2 SVGIG (reference sequence). V was pared by 3 bases and J by 8 bases, with 9 bases of the junction left unmatched. The sequenced sample consisted of PBMCs. The chain combines TRBV30 with TRBJ1-2, with 7 bases lining up with TRBD1. This TCR derives from a man between 18 and 29 years old in good health and CMV-seronegative. The CDR3 reads CAWSRDRPKGYTF. CDR3 sequence (DNA): TGTGCCTGGAGCCGGGACAGACCTAAAGGCTACACCTTC.